The 32 T cell receptor beta chains presented below share a single source sample, sequenced in a study of cytomegalovirus exposure and HLA in healthy donors. The primer mix had 60 Vbeta and 13 Jbeta primers. Sequencing was performed with immunoSEQ multiplex PCR; in TCRdb, only in-frame clones are kept and a portion is missing. The data contain under 200,000 clones, roughly 80% of them singletons. Specimen: PBMCs. Receptors were obtained from a male donor in good health and CMV-seronegative.

The chain employs TRBV6-5 and TRBJ2-1; the match to TRBD2 covers 11 bases. The CDR3 length is 16 residues. Germline-derived CDR1 and CDR2 are MNHEY and SVGAGI. Trimming cost V 0 bases and J 4 bases; bases outside gene matches: 2. The CDR3 loop is CASSYSLAGGYNEQFF. CDR3 in DNA: TGTGCCAGCAGTTACTCGCTAGCGGGGGGTTACAATGAGCAGTTCTTC.

The chain uses TRBV6-1 and TRBJ2-3; D gene ambiguous. This CDR3 spans 13 amino acids. Trimming removed 2 bases at V and 3 bases at J, with 6 bases between. Germline CDR1 MNHNS, CDR2 SASEGT. CDR3: CASSELRTDTQYF. As DNA, the CDR3 is TGTGCCAGCAGTGAACTCCGGACAGATACGCAGTATTTT.

This clone occurred a few times. The CDR3 protein is CASSFDRTQPQHF. CDR3 coding DNA: TGTGCCAGCAGTTTTGACAGAACTCAGCCCCAGCATTTT. The V call is TRBV6-5, the J call TRBJ1-5, with a possible D match to TRBD1 (5 bases). The CDR3 is 13 amino acids. Trimming took 4 bases from V and 6 from J, leaving 10 bases between them. Germline CDR1 is MNHEY and CDR2 is SVGAGI.

The sample holds one count of this clone. Germline and junction disagree at one end, which may indicate a read error. The sample carries other DNA sequences with the same CDR3. The chain recombines TRBV19 with TRBJ2-1, with 7 positions matching TRBD1. Germline CDR1 is LNHDA and CDR2 is SQIVND (reference sequence). CDR3 size: 14 residues. Here the CDR3 reads CASSRTGLNNEQFF. The CDR3 DNA reads as TGTGCCAGTAGTAGGACAGGTCTTAACAATGAGCAATTCTTC. Based on the CDR3 plus reference TRBV19 and TRBJ2-1, the full variable domain is DGGITQSPKYLFRKEGQNVTLSCEQNLNHDAMYWYRQDPGQGLRLIYYSQIVNDFQKGDIAEGYSVSREKKESFPLTVTSAQKNPTAFYLCASSRTGLNNEQFFGPGTRLTVL.

The rearrangement links TRBV19 to TRBJ1-4, with 7 bases lining up with TRBD1. Germline CDR1 is LNHDA and CDR2 is SQIVND (reference sequence). The length of the CDR3 is 15 residues. V was pared by 6 bases and J by 0 bases, with 4 bases of the junction left unmatched. The CDR3 DNA sequence: TGTGCCAGTAGCGGGACAGACGCAACTAATGAAAAACTGTTTTTT. It translates to CASSGTDATNEKLFF. Complete variable domain (other parts from reference TRBV19 and TRBJ1-4): DGGITQSPKYLFRKEGQNVTLSCEQNLNHDAMYWYRQDPGQGLRLIYYSQIVNDFQKGDIAEGYSVSREKKESFPLTVTSAQKNPTAFYLCASSGTDATNEKLFFGSGTQLSVL.

The rearrangement joins TRBV6-6 to TRBJ2-1, with 7 bases aligning to TRBD1. The V gene's germline CDR1 is MNHNY and CDR2 SVGAGI (reference sequence). Trimming cost V 2 bases and J 8 bases; bases outside gene matches: 0. The CDR3 has 12 residues. The DNA of the CDR3 is TGTGCCAGCAGTTACGACAGGGATGAGCAGTTCTTC. Translating gives CASSYDRDEQFF.

Only one count was recorded for this clone. The chain links TRBV5-1 to TRBJ1-2; D is unresolved. Trimming removed 6 bases at V and 4 bases at J, with 13 bases between. This CDR3 spans 13 amino acids. Looked up from germline, CDR1 is SGHRS and CDR2 is YFSETQ. CDR3 residues: CASTTPGFYGYTF. The CDR3 DNA reads TGCGCCAGCACCACTCCGGGGTTCTATGGCTACACCTTC.

This clone was seen just once. This sequence joins TRBV14 and TRBJ2-2; TRBD2 aligns across 7 bases. The V segment lost 0 bases and the J segment 5 bases; nucleotides outside the gene matches: 9. Germline CDR1 and CDR2: SGHDN and FVKESK. This CDR3 has 17 amino acids. The CDR3 region is CASSQEFRTRYTGELFF. In DNA, the CDR3 is TGTGCCAGCAGCCAAGAGTTTCGGACTAGATATACCGGGGAGCTGTTTTTT.

The CDR3 coding sequence is TGTGCCAGCATTGACCCTGACAGGGCAAAGAATGAGCAGTTCTTC. Its translation: CASIDPDRAKNEQFF. The chain recombines TRBV2 with TRBJ2-1; 7 bases align to TRBD1. Trimming removed 7 bases from V and 7 bases from J; junction bases left unmatched: 13. The CDR3 spans 15 residues. Germline CDR1 reads SNHLY; CDR2 reads FYNNEI.

The chain joins TRBV4-2 to TRBJ2-7; 7 bases match TRBD1. The CDR3 totals 15 residues. V trimming: 6 bases; J trimming: 0 bases; junction bases outside the gene matches: 8. Germline CDR1 is LGHNA and CDR2 is YNFKEQ. The CDR3 loop reads CASSHNRDSSYEQYF. DNA for the CDR3: TGTGCCAGCAGTCATAATCGGGACAGCTCCTACGAGCAGTACTTC.

The chain uses TRBV19 and TRBJ2-3; maybe TRBD1 (6 bases). The V gene's germline CDR1 is LNHDA and CDR2 SQIVND (reference sequence). The CDR3 covers 14 residues. V gave up 5 bases and J gave up 0 bases, with 9 bases separating them. In nucleotides, the CDR3 is TGTGCCAGTAGTGGGGGACATAGCACAGATACGCAGTATTTT. Amino acids: CASSGGHSTDTQYF.

The chain couples TRBV7-9 to TRBJ1-6; D not certain. CDR1 is SEHNR, CDR2 FQNEAQ, per germline (reference sequence). The CDR3 contains 12 residues. Between the trimmed V and J ends, which lost 3 bases and 6 bases, there was a span of 3 bases. CDR3 DNA: TGTGCCAGCAGCTTTCTTAATTCACCCCTCCACTTT. Translated: CASSFLNSPLHF.

This clone occurred a few times. The chain carries TRBV7-9 and TRBJ2-3, with D tentatively TRBD2 (7 bases). The CDR3 sequence is 17 residues long. Germline lookup yields CDR1 SEHNR and CDR2 FQNEAQ (reference sequence). Trimming pared 4 bases from V and 2 bases from J, leaving 19 bases between. The CDR3 region is CASSSGMVRGPTDTQYF. In nucleotides, the CDR3 is TGTGCCAGCAGCTCTGGTATGGTGCGGGGGCCCACAGATACGCAGTATTTT.

The chain recombines TRBV27 with TRBJ1-1; the D gene is possibly TRBD1 (6 bases). The CDR3 loop spans 15 amino acids. Trimming pared 1 base from V and 5 bases from J, leaving 14 bases between. Germline loops: CDR1 MNHEY, CDR2 SMNVEV (reference sequence). DNA for the CDR3: TGTGCCAGCAGTTTATTCGGGGGGGCGAGAACTGAAGCTTTCTTT. Residues: CASSLFGGARTEAFF.

This clone has only a few counts. V usage is TRBV19 and J usage is TRBJ1-6; D is unresolved. This CDR3 is 14 amino acids long. V dropped 7 bases and J dropped 0 bases, with 7 bases sitting between them. Germline CDR1 LNHDA, CDR2 SQIVND (reference sequence). CDR3 region: CASTYTSYNSPLHF. The CDR3 DNA follows: TGTGCCAGTACTTACACCTCCTATAATTCACCCCTCCACTTT.

This chain joins TRBV19 and TRBJ2-3; D gene ambiguous. Per germline, CDR1 LNHDA and CDR2 SQIVND (reference sequence). The length of the CDR3 is 14 residues. V lost 1 base to trimming and J lost 2 bases, with 7 bases between them. The chain's CDR3 is CASSIGGDTDTQYF. CDR3 sequence (DNA): TGTGCCAGTAGTATAGGTGGAGACACAGATACGCAGTATTTT.

The chain is built from TRBV19 and TRBJ1-1, with D tentatively TRBD1 (6 bases). Germline CDR1 LNHDA, CDR2 SQIVND (reference sequence). Trimming stripped 5 bases from V and 1 base from J, with 14 bases between. The CDR3 totals 15 residues. CDR3 nucleotide sequence: TGTGCCAGTAGTCCACAGGGCGAGGGGAACACTGAAGCTTTCTTT. Translated: CASSPQGEGNTEAFF.

Written as DNA, the CDR3 is TGTGCCAGCAGTGAAACAGCGGGAGGATCTCGGTACTTC. Translation gives CASSETAGGSRYF. The chain recombines TRBV6-1 with TRBJ2-7; 9 nucleotides align to TRBD2. The ends lost 2 bases at V and 12 bases at J; junction bases unmatched: 8. Germline V CDR1 and CDR2: MNHNS, SASEGT. The CDR3 totals 13 residues.

This clone was seen a few times. V gene TRBV5-6 combines with J gene TRBJ2-3; 11 bases match TRBD2. The CDR3 runs to 16 residues. CDR1 and CDR2 from the germline V gene are SGHDT and YYEEEE. V lost 0 bases, J lost 5 bases, and 5 bases stayed unmatched. CDR3 coding DNA: TGTGCCAGCAGCTTGGAGCTAGCGGGGGGTGGAGATACGCAGTATTTT. Translation: CASSLELAGGGDTQYF.

This rearrangement joins TRBV5-4 to TRBJ2-1; 10 nucleotides match TRBD2. The CDR3 is made up of 15 amino acids. CDR1 and CDR2 from the germline V gene are SGHNT and YYREEE (reference sequence). V was clipped by 4 bases and J by 4 bases; unmatched bases: 5. CDR3 DNA sequence: TGTGCCAGCAGCCCCCTAGCGGGGGATTACAATGAGCAGTTCTTC. This sequence encodes CASSPLAGDYNEQFF.

Written as DNA, the CDR3 is TGTGCCAGCAGCTTAAGCGCCGGGACTAGCGGGAGATTACCGCAGTTCTTC. Amino acid sequence: CASSLSAGTSGRLPQFF. The chain joins TRBV13 to TRBJ2-1, with 14 bases matching TRBD2. V dropped 2 bases and J dropped 12; count of bases not matched to a gene: 12. The germline gives CDR1 PRHDT, CDR2 FYEKMQ (reference sequence). This CDR3 spans 17 amino acids.

The V and J genes are TRBV18 and TRBJ2-7, with 9 bases aligning to TRBD1. The germline V gene encodes CDR1 KGHSH and CDR2 LQKENI. V lost 3 bases, J lost 4 bases, and 7 bases stayed unmatched. The CDR3 loop spans 15 amino acids. The CDR3, as DNA: TGTGCCAGCTCACCTTCCCGGGACAGGGTATACGAGCAGTACTTC. Amino acid sequence: CASSPSRDRVYEQYF. Based on the CDR3 plus reference TRBV18 and TRBJ2-7, the full variable domain is NAGVMQNPRHLVRRRGQEARLRCSPMKGHSHVYWYRQLPEEGLKFMVYLQKENIIDESGMPKERFSAEFPKEGPSILRIQQVVRGDSAAYFCASSPSRDRVYEQYFGPGTRLTVT.

The rearrangement joins TRBV27 to TRBJ1-5; 7 bases align to TRBD1. Trimming took 4 bases from V and 10 from J; bases not matched to a gene: 10. Per germline, CDR1 MNHEY and CDR2 SMNVEV (reference sequence). This CDR3 region has 14 residues. CDR3 DNA: TGTGCCAGCAGTTCAGGGGGTGGATTCAATCCCCAGCATTTT. Encoded protein: CASSSGGGFNPQHF.

This clone was seen more than once but under ten times. V gene TRBV18 combines with J gene TRBJ2-3, with 11 positions matching TRBD1. Germline V CDR1 and CDR2: KGHSH, LQKENI. Trimming removed 3 bases from V and 4 bases from J; junction bases left unmatched: 3. The CDR3 contains 15 residues. CDR3 sequence (DNA): TGTGCCAGCTCACCGGGACAGGGGGGCGCAGATACGCAGTATTTT. Its protein is CASSPGQGGADTQYF. Using reference TRBV18 and TRBJ2-3 for the parts outside the CDR3, the full variable domain is NAGVMQNPRHLVRRRGQEARLRCSPMKGHSHVYWYRQLPEEGLKFMVYLQKENIIDESGMPKERFSAEFPKEGPSILRIQQVVRGDSAAYFCASSPGQGGADTQYFGPGTRLTVL.

This clone was recorded a few times. The chain recombines TRBV5-4 with TRBJ2-2; D may be TRBD1 (6 bases). Trimming shortened V by 8 bases and J by 3 bases, and 14 bases separated the two germline ends. Germline values: CDR1 SGHNT, CDR2 YYREEE (reference sequence). This CDR3 region has 14 residues. The CDR3 sequence is CASKFRQDTGELFF. The CDR3 DNA is TGTGCCAGTAAATTTAGACAGGACACCGGGGAGCTGTTTTTT. Drawing the rest from reference TRBV5-4 and TRBJ2-2, the complete variable domain is ETGVTQSPTHLIKTRGQQVTLRCSSQSGHNTVSWYQQALGQGPQFIFQYYREEENGRGNFPPRFSGLQFPNYSSELNVNALELDDSALYLCASKFRQDTGELFFGEGSRLTVL.

CDR3 loop: CASRLEGSYNSPLHF. CDR3 sequence (DNA): TGTGCCAGCAGGCTAGAGGGTTCCTATAATTCACCCCTCCACTTT. V usage is TRBV4-2 and J usage is TRBJ1-6; D gene unclear. The germline gives CDR1 LGHNA, CDR2 YNFKEQ. Between the trimmed V and J ends, which lost 6 bases and 1 base, there was a span of 10 bases. The CDR3 runs 15 residues.

The rearrangement links TRBV5-1 to TRBJ1-1, with TRBD1 identical over 7 bases. Germline-derived CDR1 and CDR2 are SGHRS and YFSETQ. Unmatched junction bases numbered 7, after V lost 4 bases and J lost 1 base. The length of the CDR3 is 15 residues. The CDR3 reads CASSTEGGRNTEAFF. For the CDR3, the DNA is TGCGCCAGCAGCACCGAAGGGGGCCGGAACACTGAAGCTTTCTTT.

The CDR3 DNA is TGTGCCAGCAGTGAATCAGTGAACACTGAAGCTTTCTTT. Translated, it gives CASSESVNTEAFF. The rearrangement joins TRBV6-1 to TRBJ1-1; D unresolved. Germline V gene data show CDR1 as MNHNS and CDR2 as SASEGT. V was pared by 2 bases and J by 0 bases, with 4 bases between. The CDR3 has 13 amino acids.

Written as DNA, the CDR3 is TGTGCCACCAGCAGAGAGGGGACAGTCGAGACCCAGTACTTC. Encoded protein: CATSREGTVETQYF. The genes are TRBV15 and TRBJ2-5, with 7 bases that match TRBD1. V dropped 0 bases and J dropped 5; count of bases not matched to a gene: 3. The CDR3 is 14 amino acids. Looked up from germline, CDR1 is LNHNV and CDR2 is YYDKDF (reference sequence). Drawing the rest from reference TRBV15 and TRBJ2-5, the complete variable domain is DAMVIQNPRYQVTQFGKPVTLSCSQTLNHNVMYWYQQKSSQAPKLLFHYYDKDFNNEADTPDNFQSRRPNTSFCFLDIRSPGLGDTAMYLCATSREGTVETQYFGPGTRLLVL.

The rearrangement uses TRBV28 and TRBJ1-2; D is perhaps TRBD1 (6 bases). V was shortened by 4 bases and J by 1 base, with 10 bases between the two germline ends. This CDR3 has 14 amino acids. The germline V gene has CDR1 MDHEN and CDR2 SYDVKM. For the CDR3, the DNA is TGTGCCAGCAGTTCCCCCAGGGGTAACTATGGCTACACCTTC. It yields the protein CASSSPRGNYGYTF.

The chain employs TRBV6-6 and TRBJ2-1; D might be TRBD2 (6 bases). The CDR3 is 15 residues long. Germline assignment: CDR1 MNHNY and CDR2 SVGAGI (reference sequence). Trimming took off 4 bases at V and 9 bases at J, with 19 bases between the two ends. The CDR3 DNA is TGTGCCAGCAGTTCCGGGACTCCAGTCGGAGGTGAGCAGTTCTTC. It encodes CASSSGTPVGGEQFF.

There are a few counts of this clone. The chain links TRBV27 to TRBJ2-7; maybe TRBD1 (5 bases). Germline CDR1 MNHEY, CDR2 SMNVEV (reference sequence). V was cut by 8 bases and J by 4 bases, with 15 bases left in between. CDR3 length equals 13 residues. The CDR3 sequence: CASGRGRAYEQYF. The CDR3 DNA reads as TGTGCCAGCGGCCGCGGCAGGGCTTACGAGCAGTACTTC.